The 27 T cell receptor beta chains below all came from one sample that was sequenced in a study of PD-L1 blockade in urothelial cancer. Data came from immunoSEQ multiplex PCR; TCRdb stores just in-frame clones and leaves some out. The data hold 75,000 to 95,000 clones, with under 95% observed a single time. Time point defined: peripheral blood 6 weeks after treatment start. Material: PBMCs, obtained around atezolizumab (anti-PD-L1) treatment. These receptors all stem from a woman aged 80 or over with urothelial cancer.

This chain links TRBV30 with TRBJ2-2; D perhaps matches TRBD1 (5 bases). Germline CDR1 is GTSNPN and CDR2 is SVGIG (reference sequence). V gave up 4 bases and J gave up 1 base, with 10 bases separating them. CDR3 size: 14 residues. DNA of the CDR3: TGTGCCTGGATGGGCGGACAGAACACCGGGGAGCTGTTTTTT. Amino acids: CAWMGGQNTGELFF.

The chain combines TRBV7-9 with TRBJ2-7; 12 positions agree with TRBD2. This CDR3 has 16 amino acids. V dropped 5 bases and J dropped 2; count of bases not matched to a gene: 7. Germline CDR1 is SEHNR and CDR2 is FQNEAQ (reference sequence). DNA for the CDR3: TGTGCCAGCAGCCCACCGAGGACTAGCGGGGCCTACGAGCAGTACTTC. Its translation is CASSPPRTSGAYEQYF. The full variable domain, completed using reference TRBV7-9 and TRBJ2-7, is DTGVSQNPRHKITKRGQNVTFRCDPISEHNRLYWYRQTLGQGPEFLTYFQNEAQLEKSRLLSDRFSAERPKGSFSTLEIQRTEQGDSAMYLCASSPPRTSGAYEQYFGPGTRLTVT.

This chain uses TRBV25-1 with TRBJ2-1, with 12 bases that match TRBD2. Germline CDR1 MGHDK, CDR2 SYGVNS. V was clipped by 2 bases and J by 5 bases; unmatched bases: 7. This CDR3 has 17 amino acids. The CDR3 loop reads CASSEPQTSGSHNEQFF. CDR3 sequence (DNA): TGTGCCAGCAGTGAACCCCAGACTAGCGGGAGCCACAATGAGCAGTTCTTC. The entire variable domain, with the rest obtained from reference TRBV25-1 and TRBJ2-1, is as follows: EADIYQTPRYLVIGTGKKITLECSQTMGHDKMYWYQQDPGMELHLIHYSYGVNSTEKGDLSSESTVSRIRTEHFPLTLESARPSHTSQYLCASSEPQTSGSHNEQFFGPGTRLTVL.

Comments on this clone: This specimen includes other DNA sequences encoding the same CDR3. This sequence joins TRBV9 and TRBJ2-1; TRBD1 aligns across 9 bases. V lost 3 bases and J lost 1; bases outside the gene matches: 2. CDR1 is SGDLS, CDR2 YYNGEE, per germline. The CDR3 is made up of 15 amino acids. CDR3 nucleotide sequence: TGTGCCAGCAGCGCGGGACAGGGTTCCTACAATGAGCAGTTCTTC. Translation gives CASSAGQGSYNEQFF.

This clone was observed a handful of times. The chain carries TRBV2 and TRBJ1-2; D not certain. The CDR3 is 13 amino acids. Germline CDR1 SNHLY, CDR2 FYNNEI. V gave up 6 bases and J gave up 12 bases, with 20 bases separating them. The CDR3 DNA reads TGTGCCAGCAGACAAGCGGCAGGCCCGTTTCACACCTTC. Its translation: CASRQAAGPFHTF.

This rearrangement joins TRBV7-2 to TRBJ1-2; 7 positions match TRBD1. Germline V lookup: CDR1 SGHTA, CDR2 FQGNSA. The ends lost 6 bases at V and 4 bases at J; junction bases unmatched: 5. CDR3 length: 13 residues. CDR3 sequence: CASSQTGSYGYTF. The CDR3, as DNA: TGTGCCAGCAGTCAGACAGGGTCCTATGGCTACACCTTC.

The sample holds one count of this clone. The chain combines TRBV19 with TRBJ1-5, with a weak D call TRBD1 (6 bases). CDR3 length equals 16 residues. V lost 6 bases to trimming and J lost 0 bases, with 15 bases between them. Germline assignment: CDR1 LNHDA and CDR2 SQIVND (reference sequence). CDR3 sequence: CASRATGSYSNQPQHF. CDR3 sequence (DNA): TGTGCCAGTAGGGCGACAGGATCGTATAGCAATCAGCCCCAGCATTTT. The complete variable domain, with remaining parts taken from reference TRBV19 and TRBJ1-5, reads DGGITQSPKYLFRKEGQNVTLSCEQNLNHDAMYWYRQDPGQGLRLIYYSQIVNDFQKGDIAEGYSVSREKKESFPLTVTSAQKNPTAFYLCASRATGSYSNQPQHFGDGTRLSIL.

V usage is TRBV28 and J usage is TRBJ1-5; 7 bases agree with TRBD1. The CDR3 has 14 amino acids. V was pared by 5 bases and J by 7 bases, with 8 bases of the junction left unmatched. Germline V gene sequence: CDR1 MDHEN, CDR2 SYDVKM. This CDR3 is CASSPRQGRQPQHF. Written as DNA, the CDR3 is TGTGCCAGCAGTCCAAGACAGGGCAGGCAGCCCCAGCATTTT.

This clone was found once. CDR3 nucleotide sequence: TGTGCCAGCAGCAAAGCCGTTCCCGAGGACGAGCAGTACTTC. Its protein is CASSKAVPEDEQYF. The rearrangement links TRBV21-1 to TRBJ2-7; no DNA check was done on the table's D call, TRBD2. TRBV21-1 corresponds to a pseudogene. The CDR3 runs 14 residues.

The CDR3 bases are TGCGCCAGCAGCTTGAGGGCAGGGGGTGTGAACACTGAAGCTTTCTTT. Encoded protein: CASSLRAGGVNTEAFF. This chain links TRBV5-1 with TRBJ1-1; 7 bases fit TRBD1. From germline, CDR1 is SGHRS and CDR2 YFSETQ. The V gene end was trimmed by 1 base and the J gene end by 0 bases; junction bases not matched to a gene: 6. The CDR3 runs to 16 residues.

The chain joins TRBV7-8 to TRBJ2-7; 12 nucleotides agree with TRBD2. V lost 5 bases to trimming and J lost 3 bases; unmatched junction nucleotides: 5. Germline V gene lookup returns CDR1 SGHVS and CDR2 FQNEAQ. The CDR3 totals 15 residues. CDR3 in amino acids: CASSPRTSGIYEQYF. Written as DNA, the CDR3 is TGTGCCAGCAGCCCGAGGACTAGCGGGATCTACGAGCAGTACTTC. Complete variable domain (other parts from reference TRBV7-8 and TRBJ2-7): GAGVSQSPRYKVAKRGQDVALRCDPISGHVSLFWYQQALGQGPEFLTYFQNEAQLDKSGLPSDRFFAERPEGSVSTLKIQRTQQEDSAVYLCASSPRTSGIYEQYFGPGTRLTVT.

The chain combines TRBV5-6 with TRBJ1-5, with a weak D call TRBD1 (6 bases). The CDR3 totals 14 residues. Trimming shortened V by 0 bases and J by 5 bases, and 9 bases separated the two germline ends. CDR1 is SGHDT, CDR2 YYEEEE, per germline. The CDR3 sequence: CASSLAGEDQPQHF. DNA of the CDR3: TGTGCCAGCAGCTTGGCAGGGGAAGATCAGCCCCAGCATTTT. Filled out from reference TRBV5-6 and TRBJ1-5, the complete variable domain reads DAGVTQSPTHLIKTRGQQVTLRCSPKSGHDTVSWYQQALGQGPQFIFQYYEEEERQRGNFPDRFSGHQFPNYSSELNVNALLLGDSALYLCASSLAGEDQPQHFGDGTRLSIL.

The chain joins TRBV6-1 to TRBJ2-1; no definite D call. The CDR3 covers 15 residues. Between the trimmed V and J ends, which lost 0 bases and 4 bases, there was a span of 10 bases. In germline, CDR1 is MNHNS, CDR2 SASEGT. The CDR3, as DNA: TGTGCCAGCAGTGAAGCGTTGTGGAGTTACAATGAGCAGTTCTTC. It is translated as CASSEALWSYNEQFF.

Worth noting for this clone: The sample contains more than one DNA sequence encoding this CDR3. The J gene is TRBJ2-1, the V gene TRBV5-1; maybe TRBD2 (6 bases). Germline V CDR1 and CDR2: SGHRS, YFSETQ. The germline V and J ends were trimmed by 0 bases and 7 bases, with 8 bases remaining between them. This CDR3 is built from 13 residues. In nucleotides, the CDR3 is TGCGCCAGCAGCTTGGGTAGCGGAAATGAGCAGTTCTTC. Its translation is CASSLGSGNEQFF.

The chain has TRBV5-1 and TRBJ2-3; the match to TRBD2 covers 8 bases. This CDR3 has 14 residues. Losses at the gene ends were 5 bases for V and 6 bases for J; bases not matched to a gene: 8. CDR1 and CDR2 from the germline V gene are SGHRS and YFSETQ. DNA of the CDR3: TGCGCCAGCAGGGGAAGAGCGGGAGTGGATACGCAGTATTTT. It encodes CASRGRAGVDTQYF.

The chain carries TRBV7-2 and TRBJ2-5; D possibly corresponds to TRBD1 (6 bases). V was cut by 1 base and J by 7 bases, with 13 bases left in between. Germline CDR1 reads SGHTA; CDR2 reads FQGNSA. The CDR3 runs to 14 residues. The CDR3 here is CASSLVLGAGTQYF. CDR3 bases: TGTGCCAGCAGCTTAGTCTTGGGGGCTGGGACCCAGTACTTC.

This clone was observed a single time. CDR3 nucleotides: TGTGCCAGCAGTGAAGCGTGGACAGGGGGTGGTGAGCAGTTCTTC. Translated: CASSEAWTGGGEQFF. The chain has TRBV2 and TRBJ2-1; 10 bases map to TRBD1. Trimming removed 0 bases from V and 9 bases from J; junction bases left unmatched: 5. The CDR3 length is 15 residues. Germline lookup yields CDR1 SNHLY and CDR2 FYNNEI.

The chain combines TRBV5-6 with TRBJ2-2; D may be TRBD1 (6 bases). Germline V gene sequence: CDR1 SGHDT, CDR2 YYEEEE. CDR3 length: 13 residues. V was pared by 5 bases and J by 5 bases, with 10 bases between. The CDR3 loop is CASRARGTGELFF. For the CDR3, the DNA is TGTGCCAGCAGGGCCAGGGGAACCGGGGAGCTGTTTTTT.

J is TRBJ1-1 and V is TRBV6-1, with D maybe TRBD1 (5 bases). Germline V gene lookup returns CDR1 MNHNS and CDR2 SASEGT. This CDR3 contains 13 residues. V lost 3 bases, J lost 0 bases, and 5 bases lay in between. The DNA for the CDR3 is TGTGCCAGCAGTGACAGGGTGAACACTGAAGCTTTCTTT. Translated: CASSDRVNTEAFF.

The count of this clone is one. The CDR3, as DNA: TGTGCCAGCGCGTGGCGGAGGGTGGAACGAGACTATGGCTACACCTTC. This codes for CASAWRRVERDYGYTF. The rearrangement joins TRBV5-4 to TRBJ1-2; D is uncertain. Germline loops: CDR1 SGHNT, CDR2 YYREEE (reference sequence). Trimming cost V 7 bases and J 3 bases, with 22 bases left between them. The CDR3 length is 16 residues.

The chain carries TRBV6-6 and TRBJ2-3; D perhaps matches TRBD2 (5 bases). V was cut by 9 bases and J by 0 bases, with 7 bases left in between. CDR1 is MNHNY, CDR2 SVGAGI, per germline (reference sequence). CDR3 length: 12 residues. CDR3 in amino acids: CASSDSTDTQYF. CDR3 DNA sequence: TGTGCCAGTAGCGATAGCACAGATACGCAGTATTTT.

The chain links TRBV28 to TRBJ1-3, with D hard to call. V gave up 1 base and J gave up 9 bases, with 10 bases separating them. The CDR3 is made up of 13 amino acids. Germline values: CDR1 MDHEN, CDR2 SYDVKM. CDR3 nucleotide sequence: TGTGCCAGCAGTTTATTAGCCAGAGGCACCATATATTTT. It translates to CASSLLARGTIYF.

The V and J genes are TRBV19 and TRBJ1-1; possibly TRBD1 for D (5 bases). V shed 3 bases and J shed 5 bases, with 13 bases lying between them. The CDR3 is 14 amino acids. Germline V lookup: CDR1 LNHDA, CDR2 SQIVND (reference sequence). The chain's CDR3 is CASSMGRTDTEAFF. The CDR3 nucleotides are TGTGCCAGTAGTATGGGGCGGACGGATACTGAAGCTTTCTTT. The full variable domain, its missing parts supplied by reference TRBV19 and TRBJ1-1, is DGGITQSPKYLFRKEGQNVTLSCEQNLNHDAMYWYRQDPGQGLRLIYYSQIVNDFQKGDIAEGYSVSREKKESFPLTVTSAQKNPTAFYLCASSMGRTDTEAFFGQGTRLTVV.

This chain joins TRBV27 and TRBJ2-7; 8 bases match TRBD1. Germline CDR1 and CDR2: MNHEY and SMNVEV (reference sequence). With 5 bases clipped from V and 0 bases from J, the junction kept 9 bases outside the gene matches. The CDR3 totals 16 residues. This CDR3 is CASSKRPGQASYEQYF. CDR3 nucleotides: TGTGCCAGCAGTAAACGTCCGGGACAGGCCTCCTACGAGCAGTACTTC.

The CDR3: CASSAEGSPNYGYTF. CDR3 in DNA: TGTGCCAGCAGCGCCGAGGGTTCACCTAACTATGGCTACACCTTC. This rearrangement joins TRBV9 to TRBJ1-2; unclear D gene. V lost 3 bases, J lost 0 bases, and 12 bases lay in between. Per the germline V gene, CDR1 is SGDLS and CDR2 is YYNGEE. The CDR3 runs 15 residues.

The rearrangement joins TRBV6-5 to TRBJ1-1; a possible D gene is TRBD1 (5 bases). Per germline, CDR1 MNHEY and CDR2 SVGAGI. CDR3 size: 15 residues. Trimming removed 2 bases from V and 1 base from J, with 11 bases in between. The CDR3 spells CASSYRGFENTEAFF. In nucleotides, the CDR3 is TGTGCCAGCAGTTACCGGGGGTTCGAGAACACTGAAGCTTTCTTT.

The genes are TRBV7-2 and TRBJ2-1; a weak D match, TRBD2 (5 bases). The CDR3 is 15 amino acids. CDR1 SGHTA and CDR2 FQGNSA come from the germline V gene. The V gene lost 5 bases and the J gene lost 7 bases, with 18 bases spanning the gap. CDR3 in DNA: TGTGCCAGCAGCCTTCGGGGATCCCGACGGAATGAGCAGTTCTTC. Translation gives CASSLRGSRRNEQFF.